Listed here are 7 T cell receptor beta chains from one sample, sequenced in a study of T cell changes during pregnancy in multiple sclerosis. Produced via immunoSEQ multiplex PCR; TCRdb's table is partial and in-frame only. The repertoire includes roughly 30,000 clones, less than 90% of them detected once, and roughly 7.4% sits in the top ten. The source was CD8+ T cells from peripheral blood mononuclear cells, collected before pregnancy. These receptors came from a female donor with multiple sclerosis, enrolled in a pregnancy study.

The genes are TRBV10-3 and TRBJ2-5, with 9 bases that match TRBD1. With 2 bases clipped from V and 5 bases from J, the junction kept 9 bases outside the gene matches. CDR3 length equals 16 residues. Germline V gives CDR1 ENHRY, CDR2 SYGVKD. The CDR3 sequence: CAISETPGQGRETQYF. The CDR3 region has the DNA TGTGCCATCAGTGAGACCCCCGGACAGGGGAGGGAGACCCAGTACTTC.

CDR3 in amino acids: CASSLVGGASYEQYF. Written as DNA, the CDR3 is TGTGCCAGCAGCTTAGTAGGGGGGGCCTCGTACGAGCAGTACTTC. The chain joins TRBV7-2 to TRBJ2-7; D possibly corresponds to TRBD2 (7 bases). The length of the CDR3 is 15 residues. Between the trimmed V and J ends, which lost 1 base and 4 bases, there was a span of 14 bases. The V gene's germline CDR1 is SGHTA and CDR2 FQGNSA.

Written as DNA, the CDR3 is TGTGCCAGCAGTTACTCGGAGGGGGGGGAACGGTTCTTC. It specifies CASSYSEGGERFF. The genes are TRBV6-5 and TRBJ2-1, with D possibly matching TRBD2 (7 bases). Per the germline V gene, CDR1 is MNHEY and CDR2 is SVGAGI. The CDR3 loop spans 13 amino acids. V was shortened by 0 bases and J by 15 bases, with 15 bases between the two germline ends.

This chain links TRBV2 with TRBJ2-3; TRBD1 is a possible D gene (6 bases). The CDR3 is 14 amino acids. The V gene's germline CDR1 is SNHLY and CDR2 FYNNEI. Trimming cost V 10 bases and J 5 bases, with 19 bases left between them. CDR3 coding DNA: TGTGCCACCACACCGGGACAAAGGGAAGATACGCAGTATTTT. Encoded protein: CATTPGQREDTQYF.

The rearrangement joins TRBV7-9 to TRBJ1-4, with no clear D. This CDR3 contains 15 residues. Germline V gene lookup returns CDR1 SEHNR and CDR2 FQNEAQ (reference sequence). Trimming took 2 bases from V and 6 from J, leaving 13 bases between them. The CDR3 region is CASSLWQRRDEKLFF. The DNA for the CDR3 is TGTGCCAGCAGCTTATGGCAAAGGAGAGATGAAAAACTGTTTTTT.

The genes are TRBV2 and TRBJ2-3, with 7 positions matching TRBD2. The CDR3 has 15 amino acids. J gave up 5 bases and V 2 bases, and 7 bases lay outside the gene matches. Germline CDR1 is SNHLY and CDR2 is FYNNEI. The CDR3 loop is CASSEMGGPRDTQYF. The CDR3, as DNA: TGTGCCAGCAGTGAAATGGGAGGGCCACGAGATACGCAGTATTTT.

J is TRBJ1-1 and V is TRBV13, with D possibly matching TRBD1 (5 bases). The germline CDR1 and CDR2 sequences are PRHDT and FYEKMQ (reference sequence). The CDR3 sequence is 15 residues long. Trimming removed 5 bases at V and 1 base at J, with 14 bases between. The CDR3 reads CASSVEWGGNTEAFF. In DNA form, the CDR3 reads TGTGCCAGCAGCGTAGAATGGGGCGGGAACACTGAAGCTTTCTTT.